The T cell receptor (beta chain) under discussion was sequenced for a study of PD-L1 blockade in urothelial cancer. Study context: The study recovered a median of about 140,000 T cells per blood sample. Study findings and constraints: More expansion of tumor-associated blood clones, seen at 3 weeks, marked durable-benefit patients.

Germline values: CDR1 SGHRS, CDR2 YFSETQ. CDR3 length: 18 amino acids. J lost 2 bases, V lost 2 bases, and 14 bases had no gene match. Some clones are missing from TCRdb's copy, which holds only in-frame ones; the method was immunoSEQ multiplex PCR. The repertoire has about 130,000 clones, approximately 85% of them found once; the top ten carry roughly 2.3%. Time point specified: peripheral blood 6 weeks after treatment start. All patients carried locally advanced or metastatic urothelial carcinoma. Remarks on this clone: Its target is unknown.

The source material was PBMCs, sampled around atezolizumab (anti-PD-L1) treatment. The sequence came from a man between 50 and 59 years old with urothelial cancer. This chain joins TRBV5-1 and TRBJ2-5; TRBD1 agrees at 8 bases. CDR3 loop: CASSFGRQGASPQETQYF. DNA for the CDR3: TGCGCCAGCAGCTTCGGTCGGCAGGGGGCTTCCCCACAAGAGACCCAGTACTTC.